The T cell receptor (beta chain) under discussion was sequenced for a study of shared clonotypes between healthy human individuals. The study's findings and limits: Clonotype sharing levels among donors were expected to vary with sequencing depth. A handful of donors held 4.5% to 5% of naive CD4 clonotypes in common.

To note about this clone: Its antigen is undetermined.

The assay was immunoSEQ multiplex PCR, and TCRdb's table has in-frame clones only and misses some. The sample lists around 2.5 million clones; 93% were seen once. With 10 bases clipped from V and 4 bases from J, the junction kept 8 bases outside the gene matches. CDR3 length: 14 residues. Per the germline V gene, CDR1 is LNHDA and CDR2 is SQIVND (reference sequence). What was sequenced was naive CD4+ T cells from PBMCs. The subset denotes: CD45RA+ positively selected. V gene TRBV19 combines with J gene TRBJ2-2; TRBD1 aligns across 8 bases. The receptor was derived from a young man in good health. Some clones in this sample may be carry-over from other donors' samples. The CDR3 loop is CATKGQGSTGELFF. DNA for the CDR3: TGTGCCACAAAAGGACAGGGAAGCACCGGGGAGCTGTTTTTT. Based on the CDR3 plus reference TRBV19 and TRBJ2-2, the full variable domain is DGGITQSPKYLFRKEGQNVTLSCEQNLNHDAMYWYRQDPGQGLRLIYYSQIVNDFQKGDIAEGYSVSREKKESFPLTVTSAQKNPTAFYLCATKGQGSTGELFFGEGSRLTVL.